The subject of this entry is one TCR beta chain. Its target is unknown. RNA transcripts provided the source from which TCR beta CDR3 regions were amplified. Researchers ran a first-round RT-PCR on the TCR CDR3 using the HTBI primer set. Using its own MiXCR run on the multiplex PCR reads, TCRdb lists one record per CDR3 protein. The sample lists fewer than 900,000 distinct CDR3 sequences, around 19% seen once, with approximately 15% in the top ten. This entry belongs to a study of T cells in Graves' hyperthyroidism and ophthalmopathy. For the study at large: The authors collected peripheral blood at initial diagnosis, before any treatment. Broader study findings: A model using 13 V-J features told ophthalmopathy apart from stable hyperthyroidism.

Germline V gives CDR1 ENHRY, CDR2 SYGVKD. The CDR3 runs to 14 residues. V was shortened by 5 bases and J by 0 bases, with 10 bases between the two germline ends. Diagnoses were made from clinical symptoms, serum measures (thyroxine and TRAb), thyroid ultrasound and orbital computed tomography. Blood dates from first hyperthyroidism diagnosis, before any ophthalmopathy symptoms. Source material: blood. The TCR originated in a woman in her 50s with Graves' hyperthyroidism that later progressed to Graves' ophthalmopathy. The chain uses TRBV10-3 and TRBJ1-1; D ambiguous. The CDR3 loop is CAISTGSMNTEAFF. CDR3 in DNA: TGTGCCATCAGTACGGGCAGCATGAACACTGAAGCTTTCTTT.